The rows below give T cell receptor beta chains drawn from one sample of a study of blood T cell repertoires in COVID-19. Libraries were prepared by immunoSEQ multiplex PCR; TCRdb keeps only in-frame clonotypes and omits some of them. The sample includes 240,000 or so clones, roughly 87% of them seen just once. Sequenced material: peripheral blood. The receptors were sampled from a woman in her 30s with acute or convalescent COVID-19. CDR3s include the opening cysteine and the closing phenylalanine or tryptophan. A D gene is named only where the DNA matches it firmly. A clone size is listed for some rows: how often the clone was seen (once, few, many), or a class if it is expanded.

TRBV7-9	-	TRBJ1-4	-	CASSSARATNEKLFF	TGTGCCAGCAGCTCCGCCAGGGCAACTAATGAAAAACTGTTTTTT
TRBV9	-	TRBJ2-2	-	CASSISFYTGELFF	TGTGCCAGCAGCATTAGCTTTTACACCGGGGAGCTGTTTTTT
TRBV18	-	TRBJ2-1	-	CASSPPGAAEQFF	TGTGCCAGCTCACCACCGGGGGCCGCTGAGCAGTTCTTC
TRBV29-1	-	TRBJ2-5	-	CSVGGGSQETQYF	TGCAGCGTTGGAGGCGGCAGCCAAGAGACCCAGTACTTC
TRBV19	-	TRBJ1-2	TRBD1	CASSIAGGTGGPNYGYTF	TGTGCCAGTAGTATAGCAGGCGGGACAGGGGGCCCGAACTATGGCTACACCTTC
TRBV6-6	-	TRBJ2-2	-	CASRTEYTGELFF	TGTGCCAGCAGGACAGAATACACCGGGGAGCTGTTTTTT
TRBV6-4	once	TRBJ2-3	TRBD1	CASSDRGRKTDTQYF	TGTGCCAGCAGTGACAGGGGGCGGAAAACAGATACGCAGTATTTT
TRBV19	-	TRBJ1-1	-	CASSIGTGAEAFF	TGTGCCAGTAGTATTGGGACTGGGGCTGAAGCTTTCTTT
TRBV27	-	TRBJ2-1	TRBD2	CASSFGIAGESSYNEQFF	TGTGCCAGCAGCTTCGGTATAGCGGGCGAAAGCTCCTACAATGAGCAGTTCTTC
TRBV30	-	TRBJ2-7	-	CAWSRGLNYEQYF	TGTGCCTGGAGTAGGGGACTTAACTACGAGCAGTACTTC
TRBV6-5	-	TRBJ2-1	-	CASSQGGEQFF	TGTGCCAGCAGCCAGGGGGGCGAGCAGTTCTTC
TRBV21-1	-	TRBJ1-3	-	CASSNEYRHSGNTIYF	TGTGCCAGCAGCAACGAGTACAGGCACTCTGGAAACACCATATATTTT
TRBV19	-	TRBJ2-7	TRBD2	CASSIYGTRGYEQYF	TGTGCCAGTAGTATCTACGGGACTAGAGGCTACGAGCAGTACTTC
TRBV7-9	-	TRBJ1-1	-	CASSLAGTPEAFF	TGTGCCAGCAGCTTGGCCGGGACACCTGAAGCTTTCTTT
TRBV19	-	TRBJ2-5	TRBD1	CASSRQGMQTQYF	TGTGCCAGTAGTCGACAGGGGATGCAGACCCAGTACTTC
TRBV29-1	-	TRBJ1-1	-	CSAARPGTEAFF	TGCAGCGCGGCCCGGCCGGGGACTGAAGCTTTCTTT
TRBV19	-	TRBJ1-2	-	CASSIVPQGSGYTF	TGTGCCAGTAGTATAGTTCCACAGGGATCGGGCTACACCTTC
TRBV10-1	-	TRBJ2-1	-	CASSARVNEQFF	TGCGCCAGCAGTGCCAGGGTCAATGAGCAGTTCTTC
TRBV12-5	-	TRBJ1-1	TRBD1	CASGQQGAVTEAFF	TGTGCTAGTGGGCAACAGGGGGCAGTCACTGAAGCTTTCTTT
TRBV7-2	-	TRBJ1-5	-	CASSLEGNSNQPQHF	TGTGCCAGCAGCTTAGAGGGGAATAGCAATCAGCCCCAGCATTTT
TRBV24-1	-	TRBJ2-5	-	CATSYRETQYF	TGTGCCACCAGTTACAGGGAGACCCAGTACTTC
TRBV6-5	-	TRBJ2-1	TRBD2	CASSYRERGYNEQFF	TGTGCCAGCAGTTACAGGGAGCGGGGGTACAATGAGCAGTTCTTC
TRBV19	once	TRBJ2-7	-	CASSIRAQGSYEQYF	TGTGCCAGTAGTATACGGGCTCAGGGGTCCTACGAGCAGTACTTC
TRBV27	-	TRBJ1-3	-	CASRNSGGAGNTIYF	TGTGCCAGCAGAAATTCGGGGGGGGCTGGAAACACCATATATTTT
TRBV30	-	TRBJ1-4	-	CACPPAGVTNEKLFF	TGTGCCTGCCCGCCGGCGGGTGTAACTAATGAAAAACTGTTTTTT
TRBV6-2/TRBV6-3	-	TRBJ2-1	TRBD2	CASSGTSGYVNEQFF	TGTGCCAGCAGTGGGACTAGCGGGTACGTGAATGAGCAGTTCTTC
TRBV6-2/TRBV6-3	-	TRBJ2-2	TRBD2	CASSTSGETGELFF	TGTGCCAGCAGTACTAGCGGAGAGACCGGGGAGCTGTTTTTT
TRBV11-3	-	TRBJ2-1	TRBD2	CASSSHATREGVEQFF	TGTGCCAGCAGCTCACACGCCACTCGGGAGGGTGTTGAGCAGTTCTTC
TRBV5-1	-	TRBJ2-7	-	CASSFRTAYEQYF	TGCGCCAGCAGCTTTAGGACAGCCTACGAGCAGTACTTC
TRBV5-1	many	TRBJ2-7	TRBD2	CASSPEAGTYEQYF	TGCGCCAGCAGCCCAGAAGCGGGAACCTACGAGCAGTACTTC
TRBV6-1	-	TRBJ1-2	TRBD1	CASSEHYRDRAGGYTF	TGTGCCAGCAGTGAACATTATAGGGACAGGGCTGGTGGCTACACCTTC
TRBV6-5	-	TRBJ2-7	TRBD2	CASSQTRERGYEQYF	TGTGCCAGCAGCCAGACAAGGGAGCGGGGCTACGAGCAGTACTTC
TRBV14	-	TRBJ2-1	TRBD2	CASSQFRLAGNEQFF	TGTGCCAGCAGCCAATTCCGACTAGCGGGAAATGAGCAGTTCTTC
TRBV19	-	TRBJ1-5	TRBD1	CASSPDRGGNQPQHF	TGTGCCAGTAGTCCGGACAGGGGAGGCAATCAGCCCCAGCATTTT
TRBV5-4	-	TRBJ2-5	TRBD2	CASSYKLAGWLQETQYF	TGTGCCAGCAGCTACAAACTAGCGGGCTGGCTCCAAGAGACCCAGTACTTC
TRBV21-1	-	TRBJ2-7	-	CASSKRRFTRTAYSYEQYF	TGTGCCAGCAGCAAACGGCGGTTTACCCGGACAGCTTACTCCTACGAGCAGTACTTC
TRBV10-1	-	TRBJ2-2	-	CASSEIVPGELFF	TGCGCCAGCAGTGAGATCGTCCCCGGGGAGCTGTTTTTT
TRBV9	-	TRBJ2-2	-	CASSPDIEGNTGELFF	TGTGCCAGCAGCCCAGACATTGAAGGGAACACCGGGGAGCTGTTTTTT
TRBV6-1	-	TRBJ2-2	-	CASSDWGATGELFF	TGTGCCAGCAGTGATTGGGGAGCCACCGGGGAGCTGTTTTTT
TRBV12-5	-	TRBJ2-1	-	CASRRELINEQFF	TGTGCTAGTCGTCGGGAGTTAATCAATGAGCAGTTCTTC
TRBV10-3	-	TRBJ2-5	TRBD1	CAISESPGTGQETQYF	TGTGCCATCAGTGAGTCCCCCGGGACAGGACAAGAGACCCAGTACTTC
TRBV7-2	-	TRBJ2-7	-	CASSLSSLTPLLEQYF	TGTGCCAGCAGCTTAAGTTCACTAACCCCACTACTCGAGCAGTACTTC
TRBV9	-	TRBJ2-1	TRBD2	CASSGLAGGAYNEQFF	TGTGCCAGCAGCGGACTAGCGGGAGGAGCTTACAATGAGCAGTTCTTC
TRBV15	-	TRBJ1-5	TRBD1	CATSRDGTGDSGNQPQHF	TGTGCCACCAGCAGAGATGGAACAGGGGATAGCGGCAATCAGCCCCAGCATTTT
TRBV12-3/TRBV12-4	-	TRBJ2-4	-	CATWQGGIQYF	TGTGCCACCTGGCAGGGTGGCATTCAGTACTTC
TRBV7-9	-	TRBJ1-1	-	CASSSRRSGTEAFF	TGTGCCAGCAGCTCGCGGAGGTCCGGCACTGAAGCTTTCTTT
TRBV6-2/TRBV6-3	-	TRBJ2-1	TRBD2	CASSYRRLANEQFF	TGTGCCAGCAGTTACAGGCGACTAGCAAATGAGCAGTTCTTC
TRBV6-5	-	TRBJ2-7	-	CASSFRDFLF	TGTGCCAGCAGCTTCCGGGACTTCCTCTTC
TRBV7-9	-	TRBJ1-2	TRBD1	CASSPLGQGANYGYTF	TGTGCCAGCAGCCCTCTTGGACAGGGTGCTAACTATGGCTACACCTTC
TRBV6-6	-	TRBJ2-5	-	CASSYPQTRETQYF	TGTGCCAGCAGTTACCCGCAAACGCGGGAGACCCAGTACTTC
TRBV5-6	-	TRBJ2-6	-	CASSFYRAGANVLTF	TGTGCCAGCAGCTTCTACAGGGCTGGGGCCAACGTCCTGACTTTC
TRBV21-1	-	TRBJ1-2	-	CASSNQTGGSYGYTF	TGTGCCAGCAGCAATCAAACAGGGGGCAGCTATGGCTACACCTTC